The 11 T cell receptor beta chains presented below share a single source sample, sequenced in a study of blood T cell repertoires in COVID-19. The repertoire was sequenced with immunoSEQ multiplex PCR; TCRdb's copy has only in-frame clones and lacks some. The table has about 220,000 clones, approximately 85% seen once; the top ten hold 4.5% to 5.5%. The material sequenced was peripheral blood. The receptors shown here come from a woman aged 70-85 years with COVID-19, enrolled during active disease.

The chain couples TRBV5-1 to TRBJ1-1, with TRBD1 matching 7 bases. This CDR3 comprises 15 residues. J was trimmed by 9 bases and V by 0 bases; bases with no gene match: 11. Germline V gene data show CDR1 as SGHRS and CDR2 as YFSETQ. The CDR3 nucleotides read TGCGCCAGCAGCTTGGGGGCACAGGGGTGGGATAAAGCTTTCTTT. Encoded protein: CASSLGAQGWDKAFF.

The chain combines TRBV19 with TRBJ1-1; perhaps TRBD1 as D (6 bases). CDR3 length: 15 amino acids. Germline V gene sequence: CDR1 LNHDA, CDR2 SQIVND (reference sequence). V dropped 1 base and J dropped 2 bases, with 11 bases sitting between them. The CDR3 protein is CASSIGVRGNTEAFF. In DNA form, the CDR3 reads TGTGCCAGTAGTATAGGCGTCAGGGGTAACACTGAAGCTTTCTTT.

The gene calls are TRBV7-6 and TRBJ2-1; a possible D gene is TRBD2 (6 bases). The CDR3 length is 17 residues. Germline-derived CDR1 and CDR2 are SGHVS and FNYEAQ. V was pared by 6 bases and J by 7 bases, with 25 bases between. As DNA, the CDR3 is TGTGCCAGCAGTCCGACCCGCGGGGTATACCAGGGTAATGAGCAGTTCTTC. Translated: CASSPTRGVYQGNEQFF.

The DNA for the CDR3 is TGTGCCAGCAGTTTATCTGGGAGGGGAGGCAGGGTCCGCGGGGGCTACACCTTC. Translated: CASSLSGRGGRVRGGYTF. The chain recombines TRBV28 with TRBJ1-2, with a weak D call TRBD1 (5 bases). Trimming stripped 1 base from V and 8 bases from J, with 26 bases between. Per the germline V gene, CDR1 is MDHEN and CDR2 is SYDVKM. The CDR3 has 18 amino acids.

The rearrangement joins TRBV11-3 to TRBJ2-1; 12 bases match TRBD2. This CDR3 comprises 15 residues. The germline V gene encodes CDR1 SGHNT and CDR2 YENEEA. Trimming cost V 5 bases and J 6 bases; bases outside gene matches: 5. The CDR3 loop reads CASSLAGGPGNEQFF. In DNA, the CDR3 is TGTGCCAGCAGCCTAGCGGGAGGGCCGGGCAATGAGCAGTTCTTC.

V usage is TRBV29-1 and J usage is TRBJ2-1; 13 bases fit TRBD2. Trimming at V came to 7 bases and at J to 3 bases, leaving 3 bases not matched to a gene. Germline V CDR1 and CDR2: SQVTM, ANQGSEA. The CDR3 runs to 14 residues. The CDR3 spells CSARLAGGYNEQFF. The DNA for the CDR3 is TGCAGCGCCCGACTAGCGGGGGGCTACAATGAGCAGTTCTTC.

This clone has a single count. This chain uses TRBV28 with TRBJ1-4, with a possible D match to TRBD1 (5 bases). This CDR3 is 14 amino acids long. Per the germline V gene, CDR1 is MDHEN and CDR2 is SYDVKM. Trimming shortened V by 4 bases and J by 10 bases, and 16 bases separated the two germline ends. DNA of the CDR3: TGTGCCAGCAGTTCCAGACAGTTCCTGGGAAAACTGTTTTTT. Its translation: CASSSRQFLGKLFF.

This clone showed up just once. The gene calls are TRBV7-2 and TRBJ2-1, with TRBD1 identical over 11 bases. CDR1 is SGHTA, CDR2 FQGNSA, per germline. The J segment lost 7 bases and the V segment lost 5 bases, leaving 7 bases of the junction unmatched. The CDR3 spans 15 residues. The CDR3 spells CASSAGTGGWNEQFF. CDR3 bases: TGTGCCAGCAGCGCAGGGACAGGGGGATGGAATGAGCAGTTCTTC.

Only a few counts were recorded for this clone. The chain uses TRBV6-5 and TRBJ2-5; D is unclear. The CDR3 length is 11 residues. The V end lost 4 bases, the J end lost 7 bases, and 7 bases lay between the germline ends. Germline V gene data show CDR1 as MNHEY and CDR2 as SVGAGI. CDR3 bases: TGTGCCAGCAGTTTAACAGCGACCCAGTACTTC. Translating it yields CASSLTATQYF.

The chain employs TRBV7-8 and TRBJ1-2; D may be TRBD1 (5 bases). Germline loops: CDR1 SGHVS, CDR2 FQNEAQ. There are 18 residues in the CDR3. V lost 4 bases and J lost 5, with 26 bases in between. The CDR3 coding sequence is TGTGCCAGCAGCTCCTTGGGGACGGGAGGCGGGGACCGTTATGGCTACACCTTC. Protein sequence: CASSSLGTGGGDRYGYTF.

This clone was seen a few times. The V and J genes are TRBV27 and TRBJ1-5, with a possible D match to TRBD1 (5 bases). Germline V gives CDR1 MNHEY, CDR2 SMNVEV (reference sequence). This CDR3 region has 19 residues. The V and J ends lost 6 bases and 4 bases respectively, with 28 bases between them. CDR3 loop: CASSPEPLRGEGTNQPQHF. CDR3 sequence (DNA): TGTGCCAGCAGCCCAGAACCCCTTCGAGGGGAGGGGACTAATCAGCCCCAGCATTTT.